The T cell receptor beta chain described here comes from a study of CD8 T cells in Susac syndrome (dated by TCRdb to between 2018 and 2021). In the study overall: Of the Susac syndrome patients who were sequenced, six had clinically active disease and fewer than ten were in clinical remission. At blood withdrawal, Susac syndrome patients were either therapy-naive, taking corticosteroids (in some cases with IVIg as well), or taking IVIg alone. The study used repertoire sequencing to test whether antigen drove CD8+ T cell activation and differentiation in Susac syndrome. CD8+ T cell repertoire clonality was compared between approximately 12 healthy donors, some 14 Susac syndrome patients and approximately 15 multiple sclerosis patients. Results the study describes overall, beyond this receptor: The study acknowledged that relatively few individuals were included in the TCR sequencing and HLA analysis. Looking at Susac-specific public clones, the researchers identified under 20 in the total CD8+ repertoire and 4 or 5 in the CD8+ TEMRA repertoire. Clonal expansion was observed in Susac syndrome CD8+ repertoires, with the highest expansion in CD8+ TEMRA cells and greater expansion in clinically active than in remitting patients.

High-throughput TCR beta sequencing profiled peripheral blood CD8+ and CD4+ T cells from healthy donors, Susac syndrome patients and multiple sclerosis patients. The Susac syndrome patients fulfilled recently defined diagnostic criteria for definite or probable disease. Bulk CD8+ and CD4+ T cells were purified by magnetic negative isolation, while CD8+ TEMRA cells were enriched using FACS. Blood was collected in EDTA tubes and processed within 24 hours, with PBMCs isolated through density gradient centrifugation. PBMCs destined for TCR sequencing were cryopreserved in liquid nitrogen and later thawed in a 37 °C water bath. The sorted or isolated CD4+, CD8+ and CD8+ TEMRA cells reached a purity of at least 90%. Of note for this clonotype: Its antigen has not been determined. The sample holds no much larger clone one base away, and base qualities are not on file.

From the cysteine up to the phenylalanine, the CDR3 has a length of 14 residues. The read is trimmed to its CDR3 DNA, 42 bases read in frame from base 1. Relative to germline, V is missing 2 bases and J is missing 0 bases, with 3 bases of the junction outside any gene match. From a lookup of the germline V gene (reference sequence), CDR1 and CDR2 are DFQATT and SNEGSKA. RNA was extracted using the RNeasy kit, and about 0.45 to 1 microgram was reverse transcribed with random hexamers. The immunoSEQ multiplex PCR assay, covering 54 Vbeta and 13 Jbeta segments, was used to amplify TCR beta CDR3 regions. PCR amplification bias was corrected by using a synthetic template baseline for primer optimization and computational correction. The authors processed their data as follows. Reads were assigned to V, D and J genes according to IMGT and analyzed in immunoSEQ Analyzer, with only productive sequences retained. Clonality was computed as one minus Shannon entropy normalized by log2 of the number of productive unique sequences. Public and private clones were assessed among the 100 most prevalent clones of each patient and control. Clones were defined as Susac-specific when absent from the healthy and MS cohorts, from about 970 published viral clones and from other ImmuneACCESS disease sequences. The public sequencing data were trimmed at Q25 with fastp and processed into clonotypes with MiXCR by TCRdb, which kept only in-frame beta chains. CDR3 protein sequences are deduplicated, and each keeps its most common genes and DNA. These V and J calls are TCRdb output, not the study's own analysis. A total of under 200,000 distinct CDR3 sequences appear in this sample, around 95% of them only once. About 0.15% of the sample goes to the ten largest clones.

The TCR originated in a human donor with Susac syndrome. Sequenced material: CD8+ T cells from PBMCs. The chain was built from TRBV20-1 and TRBJ2-7, and 8 junctional nucleotides match TRBD2. The DNA is as follows: TGCAGTGCTAGATCCACTAGCGGCTCCTACGAGCAGTACTTC. Its protein reads: CSARSTSGSYEQYF.